This TCR beta chain is drawn from a study of cytomegalovirus exposure and HLA in healthy donors. Both 60 Vbeta primers and 13 Jbeta primers went into the PCR. TCRdb keeps only in-frame clones here, not all; method: immunoSEQ multiplex PCR. The table records about 190,000 clones, 70% to 75% of them present only once. The sequencing input was PBMCs. The source is a young man in good health and CMV-seropositive.

The CDR3 coding sequence is TGTGCCAGCAGCCAAGGGTCTGGCGGGGGGTACCCATCAGGTGAGCAGTTCTTC. Amino acid sequence: CASSQGSGGGYPSGEQFF. The chain employs TRBV4-2 and TRBJ2-1; 8 bases are a match to TRBD2. V was pared by 1 base and J by 9 bases, with 17 bases of the junction left unmatched. The CDR3 runs to 18 residues. Per the germline V gene, CDR1 is LGHNA and CDR2 is YNFKEQ.